A selection of T cell receptor beta chains follows, all from one sample in a study of T cell responses to AZD1222 COVID-19 vaccine. Profiling relied on immunoSEQ multiplex PCR, and the TCRdb table lists in-frame clones only, not all of them. The sample holds some 120,000 clones, over 75% seen once. The starting material was peripheral blood, obtained on day 0 of AZD1222 vaccination. These receptor sequences come from an adult in good health. CDR3s include the opening cysteine and the closing phenylalanine or tryptophan. The D gene is left open where the match is weak. Expanded clones are given a class, and other clones once, few, many or no size at all.

d_call clone_size j_call v_call cdr3_aa cdr3_nt
- - TRBJ1-5 TRBV5-1 CASSPGGQASLNQPQHF TGCGCCAGCAGCCCGGGCGGTCAGGCCTCGTTAAATCAGCCCCAGCATTTT
TRBD2 - TRBJ2-5 TRBV5-1 CASSSPGTSGIAETQYF TGCGCCAGCAGCTCGCCTGGGACTAGCGGGATAGCAGAGACCCAGTACTTC
- few TRBJ2-7 TRBV28 CASTLLAGGTYEQYF TGTGCCAGCACCCTTCTGGCAGGGGGGACCTACGAGCAGTACTTC
- - TRBJ2-3 TRBV9 CASTSRGLADTQYF TGTGCCAGCACCTCAAGGGGATTAGCGGATACGCAGTATTTT
- - TRBJ2-5 TRBV3-1/TRBV3-2 CASSAYPRFGAYQETQYF TGTGCCAGCAGCGCTTATCCAAGGTTTGGAGCGTACCAAGAGACCCAGTACTTC
- - TRBJ1-6 TRBV11-3 CASSLDPGPNSPLHF TGTGCCAGCAGCTTGGATCCGGGACCAAATTCACCCCTCCACTTT
TRBD1 - TRBJ2-3 TRBV5-4 CASSRDRGWDTQYF TGTGCCAGCAGCCGGGACAGGGGTTGGGATACGCAGTATTTT
- - TRBJ2-7 TRBV5-8 CASSLGGQYF TGTGCCAGCAGCTTAGGCGGGCAGTACTTC
TRBD1 few TRBJ1-6 TRBV18 CASSPSGTGDQALHF TGTGCCAGCTCCCCTTCCGGGACAGGGGATCAGGCCCTCCACTTT
- - TRBJ1-4 TRBV2 CASSLLGASNEKLFF TGTGCCAGCAGTCTCCTAGGGGCTAGTAATGAAAAACTGTTTTTT
TRBD2 - TRBJ2-1 TRBV10-3 CAIRAGDSYNEQFF TGTGCCATCAGAGCGGGGGACTCCTACAATGAGCAGTTCTTC
- few TRBJ1-4 TRBV4-1 CASSQAGFGNEKLFF TGCGCCAGCAGCCAAGCGGGATTCGGTAATGAAAAACTGTTTTTT
- - TRBJ1-2 TRBV6-5 CASSPRDLGGYTF TGTGCCAGCAGCCCCAGGGATCTTGGCGGCTACACCTTC
- - TRBJ1-1 TRBV7-9 CANSLQGMNTEAFF TGTGCCAACAGCTTACAGGGCATGAACACTGAAGCTTTCTTT
- few TRBJ1-2 TRBV29-1 CSVAAPGLRPGYTF TGCAGCGTTGCCGCTCCAGGGCTCCGTCCTGGCTACACCTTC
- few TRBJ1-2 TRBV28 CASSLNPGLYGYTF TGTGCCAGCAGTTTAAATCCGGGTCTCTATGGCTACACCTTC
TRBD2 - TRBJ2-2 TRBV10-3 CAISERTSGESGELFF TGTGCCATCAGTGAACGGACTAGCGGGGAGTCCGGGGAGCTGTTTTTT
TRBD2 - TRBJ2-3 TRBV3-1/TRBV3-2 CASRRGTSGSTDTQYF TGTGCCAGCAGGCGAGGGACTAGCGGGAGCACAGATACGCAGTATTTT
TRBD2 - TRBJ2-7 TRBV6-5 CASTGTSGIYEQYF TGTGCCAGCACCGGGACTAGCGGGATCTACGAGCAGTACTTC
- - TRBJ1-2 TRBV6-5 CATTFNYGYTF TGTGCCACCACTTTTAACTATGGCTACACCTTC
TRBD2 few TRBJ2-2 TRBV7-2 CASSPLAGGLGELFF TGTGCCAGCAGTCCTCTAGCGGGAGGGCTCGGGGAGCTGTTTTTT
TRBD1 - TRBJ2-5 TRBV5-1 CASSSGRDRGETQYF TGCGCCAGCAGCTCGGGCAGGGACAGGGGGGAGACCCAGTACTTC
TRBD1 - TRBJ1-6 TRBV30 CAWSEGGQGNLVLHF TGTGCCTGGAGTGAAGGGGGACAGGGAAATTTGGTACTCCACTTT
- - TRBJ2-7 TRBV27 CASSPWGGSSYEQYF TGTGCCAGCAGCCCTTGGGGTGGGAGCTCCTACGAGCAGTACTTC
TRBD2 - TRBJ2-1 TRBV3-1/TRBV3-2 CASSEVGTSGNNEQFF TGTGCCAGCAGCGAAGTTGGGACTAGCGGAAACAATGAGCAGTTCTTC
- - TRBJ1-3 TRBV27 CASSSTRWKSSGNTIYF TGTGCCAGCAGTTCTACCAGGTGGAAGAGCTCTGGAAACACCATATATTTT
TRBD1 - TRBJ2-7 TRBV5-5 CASSLGQGAWEQYF TGTGCCAGCAGCTTGGGGCAGGGGGCCTGGGAGCAGTACTTC
- - TRBJ1-2 TRBV2 CASSGSPDYGYTF TGTGCCAGCAGTGGATCCCCCGACTATGGCTACACCTTC
- - TRBJ1-1 TRBV19 CASSMGRPRTEAFF TGTGCCAGTAGTATGGGACGGCCGAGGACTGAAGCTTTCTTT
TRBD1 - TRBJ2-1 TRBV2 CASSRMTGDEQFF TGTGCCAGCAGCCGAATGACAGGGGATGAGCAGTTCTTC
- - TRBJ1-2 TRBV5-1 CASSFLDPGRGYTF TGCGCCAGCAGCTTTCTGGACCCGGGACGCGGCTACACCTTC
TRBD1 - TRBJ1-6 TRBV5-1 CASSPGQGNSPLHF TGCGCCAGCAGCCCGGGACAGGGGAATTCACCCCTCCACTTT
- - TRBJ2-4 TRBV5-1 CASSLTWAKNIQYF TGCGCCAGCAGCTTGACGTGGGCCAAAAACATTCAGTACTTC